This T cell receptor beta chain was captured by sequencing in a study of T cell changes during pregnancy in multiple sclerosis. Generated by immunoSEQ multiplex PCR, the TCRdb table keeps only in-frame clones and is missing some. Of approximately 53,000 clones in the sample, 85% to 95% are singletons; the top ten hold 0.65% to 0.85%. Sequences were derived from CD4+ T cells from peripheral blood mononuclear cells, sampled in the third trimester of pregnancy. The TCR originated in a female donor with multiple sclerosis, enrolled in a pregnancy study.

The CDR3 nucleotides read TGTGCCATCAGTAGAACACGCGACAGCAGCTACGAGCAGTACTTC. Translating it yields CAISRTRDSSYEQYF. V gene TRBV10-3 combines with J gene TRBJ2-7; weak D call: TRBD1 (5 bases). Germline V CDR1 and CDR2: ENHRY, SYGVKD. V lost 5 bases to trimming and J lost 3 bases, with 17 bases between them. This CDR3 has 15 residues.